The 27 T cell receptor beta chains reported below all come from one sample, sequenced in a study of blood T cell repertoires in COVID-19. Measured with immunoSEQ multiplex PCR; TCRdb has only the in-frame clones, and not every one. The sample lists about 200,000 clones, approximately 80% occurring once. Sequencing was carried out using peripheral blood. These receptors all stem from a human donor in a cohort sampled during active COVID-19.

The CDR3 nucleotides are TGTGCCAGCAGCCCCCTGGGGACTAGCGCAGATGAGCAGTTCTTC. Its translation: CASSPLGTSADEQFF. V usage is TRBV4-2 and J usage is TRBJ2-1; 10 nucleotides match TRBD2. The germline gives CDR1 LGHNA, CDR2 YNFKEQ. V lost 4 bases to trimming and J lost 8 bases; unmatched junction nucleotides: 8. The CDR3 has 15 amino acids.

The chain has TRBV10-2 and TRBJ1-4; 7 positions agree with TRBD1. Germline V gene lookup returns CDR1 WSHSY and CDR2 SAAADI. The CDR3 loop spans 14 amino acids. The junction had 3 bases not matched to a gene; V was cut back by 3 bases and J by 5 bases. This chain's CDR3 is CASSDYRGNEKLFF. The CDR3 DNA sequence: TGCGCCAGCAGTGATTACAGGGGCAATGAAAAACTGTTTTTT.

This clone was counted a single time. The V and J genes are TRBV18 and TRBJ2-4; the match to TRBD1 covers 10 bases. The CDR3 extends over 16 amino acids. The germline gives CDR1 KGHSH, CDR2 LQKENI. The V segment lost 3 bases and the J segment 3 bases; nucleotides outside the gene matches: 5. CDR3 residues: CASSPIGTGVKNIQYF. Here the CDR3 DNA reads TGTGCCAGCTCACCTATTGGGACAGGGGTCAAAAACATTCAGTACTTC.

The chain employs TRBV18 and TRBJ2-5; no definite D call. V was pared by 3 bases and J by 0 bases, with 17 bases between. Per the germline V gene, CDR1 is KGHSH and CDR2 is LQKENI. The CDR3 extends over 17 amino acids. CDR3 region: CASSPKWATANQETQYF. CDR3 nucleotides: TGTGCCAGCTCACCGAAGTGGGCAACGGCGAACCAAGAGACCCAGTACTTC.

The chain employs TRBV7-2 and TRBJ2-1; 8 bases fit TRBD2. CDR3 length: 14 residues. The germline V gene has CDR1 SGHTA and CDR2 FQGNSA. The V gene end was trimmed by 7 bases and the J gene end by 5 bases; junction bases not matched to a gene: 7. The CDR3 coding sequence is TGTGCCAGCACCGGGAGGGCGACAAACAATGAGCAGTTCTTC. This sequence encodes CASTGRATNNEQFF.

This chain joins TRBV11-2 and TRBJ2-7; no definite D call. CDR1 and CDR2 (germline): SGHAT, FQNNGV. This CDR3 has 12 residues. V dropped 3 bases and J dropped 3 bases, with 6 bases sitting between them. The CDR3 coding sequence is TGTGCCAGCAGCTTCGAGGTCTACGAGCAGTACTTC. Translation: CASSFEVYEQYF. Based on the CDR3 plus reference TRBV11-2 and TRBJ2-7, the full variable domain is EAGVAQSPRYKIIEKRQSVAFWCNPISGHATLYWYQQILGQGPKLLIQFQNNGVVDDSQLPKDRFSAERLKGVDSTLKIQPAKLEDSAVYLCASSFEVYEQYFGPGTRLTVT.

The chain recombines TRBV5-1 with TRBJ2-5; a weak D match, TRBD1 (6 bases). CDR1 is SGHRS, CDR2 YFSETQ, per germline. The CDR3 runs to 15 residues. V lost 0 bases and J 1 base, leaving 10 bases between the germline ends. The CDR3 region has the DNA TGCGCCAGCAGCTTGGTCACAGGGACCCAAGAGACCCAGTACTTC. This translates into CASSLVTGTQETQYF. The variable domain in full, completed from reference TRBV5-1 and TRBJ2-5, reads KAGVTQTPRYLIKTRGQQVTLSCSPISGHRSVSWYQQTPGQGLQFLFEYFSETQRNKGNFPGRFSGRQFSNSRSEMNVSTLELGDSALYLCASSLVTGTQETQYFGPGTRLLVL.

The chain uses TRBV2 and TRBJ1-4, with D possibly being TRBD1 (5 bases). Trimming stripped 0 bases from V and 5 bases from J, with 10 bases between. Germline lookup yields CDR1 SNHLY and CDR2 FYNNEI. The CDR3 totals 15 residues. CDR3 coding DNA: TGTGCCAGCAGTGAAGCGCAGGGTGCGAATGAAAAACTGTTTTTT. Protein sequence: CASSEAQGANEKLFF. Complete variable domain (other parts from reference TRBV2 and TRBJ1-4): EPEVTQTPSHQVTQMGQEVILRCVPISNHLYFYWYRQILGQKVEFLVSFYNNEISEKSEIFDDQFSVERPDGSNFTLKIRSTKLEDSAMYFCASSEAQGANEKLFFGSGTQLSVL.

This clone showed up just once. This rearrangement joins TRBV2 to TRBJ2-7; TRBD2 is a possible D gene (5 bases). Germline loops: CDR1 SNHLY, CDR2 FYNNEI. This CDR3 is 14 amino acids long. V was trimmed by 5 bases and J by 6 bases, leaving 17 bases between them. The CDR3 sequence: CASSSRQRAGEQYF. In DNA, the CDR3 is TGTGCCAGCAGTTCCCGCCAGAGGGCAGGCGAGCAGTACTTC.

The chain uses TRBV5-1 and TRBJ2-2, with a possible D match to TRBD1 (5 bases). With 6 bases removed from V and 1 base from J, the gap between germline ends came to 16 bases. Germline V gives CDR1 SGHRS, CDR2 YFSETQ. This CDR3 is built from 16 residues. The chain's CDR3 is CASTLIITGNTGELFF. In DNA form, the CDR3 reads TGCGCCAGCACCCTTATAATAACAGGGAACACCGGGGAGCTGTTTTTT.

The rearrangement joins TRBV7-9 to TRBJ2-3; TRBD2 agrees at 8 bases. V shed 3 bases and J 0 bases; nucleotides not matched to a gene: 5. This CDR3 has 16 residues. The V gene's germline CDR1 is SEHNR and CDR2 FQNEAQ (reference sequence). The DNA of the CDR3 is TGTGCCAGCAGCTTCAGTGCTAGCGGGAGCACAGATACGCAGTATTTT. Translating it yields CASSFSASGSTDTQYF. The full variable domain, rest sourced from reference TRBV7-9 and TRBJ2-3, is DTGVSQNPRHKITKRGQNVTFRCDPISEHNRLYWYRQTLGQGPEFLTYFQNEAQLEKSRLLSDRFSAERPKGSFSTLEIQRTEQGDSAMYLCASSFSASGSTDTQYFGPGTRLTVL.

This rearrangement joins TRBV6-2 or TRBV6-3 to TRBJ2-3; 10 nucleotides agree with TRBD2. Germline-derived CDR1 and CDR2 are MNHEY and SVGEGT. The CDR3 is 15 amino acids. J gave up 2 bases and V 4 bases, and 3 bases lay outside the gene matches. The CDR3 reads CASSFGTSVTDTQYF. The CDR3 DNA is TGTGCCAGCAGTTTTGGGACTAGCGTCACAGATACGCAGTATTTT.

This clone was detected only a few times. V usage is TRBV6-1 and J usage is TRBJ1-4; D is uncertain. The CDR3 totals 15 residues. Trimming took 2 bases from V and 0 from J, leaving 7 bases between them. Germline V gene sequence: CDR1 MNHNS, CDR2 SASEGT. The CDR3 loop is CASSEQDTTNEKLFF. DNA for the CDR3: TGTGCCAGCAGTGAACAGGATACAACTAATGAAAAACTGTTTTTT.

J is TRBJ2-7 and V is TRBV4-1; D is possibly TRBD2 (6 bases). The length of the CDR3 is 17 residues. The ends were cut back, 2 bases at V and 1 base at J, with 18 bases in the middle. Looked up from germline, CDR1 is MGHRA and CDR2 is YSYEKL. This chain's CDR3 is CASSQTFSGLLSYEQYF. CDR3 nucleotides: TGCGCCAGCAGCCAAACCTTCAGCGGGCTCTTGTCCTACGAGCAGTACTTC.

The gene calls are TRBV28 and TRBJ2-1; 8 bases align to TRBD1. The CDR3 has 17 residues. CDR1 MDHEN and CDR2 SYDVKM come from the germline V gene. V shed 5 bases and J 0 bases; nucleotides not matched to a gene: 9. The CDR3 DNA reads as TGTGCCAGCAGTCCCCAGCGCGGGACAGGCTCCTACAATGAGCAGTTCTTC. This sequence encodes CASSPQRGTGSYNEQFF.

A single count supports this clone. The chain couples TRBV9 to TRBJ1-6; a possible D gene is TRBD1 (5 bases). Germline values: CDR1 SGDLS, CDR2 YYNGEE. The germline V and J ends were trimmed by 3 bases and 7 bases, with 14 bases remaining between them. The CDR3 runs 15 residues. DNA of the CDR3: TGTGCCAGCAGCGCCGGGCAGGGTGGCAATTCACCCCTCCACTTT. It translates to CASSAGQGGNSPLHF.

The V and J genes are TRBV2 and TRBJ2-7, with D possibly matching TRBD2 (5 bases). Germline assignment: CDR1 SNHLY and CDR2 FYNNEI. This CDR3 has 12 amino acids. Trimming took off 7 bases at V and 2 bases at J, with 9 bases between the two ends. CDR3 residues: CASTKLAYEQYF. In DNA, the CDR3 is TGTGCCAGCACTAAACTAGCCTACGAGCAGTACTTC.

V is TRBV18 and J is TRBJ2-1; 8 bases map to TRBD2. The V gene's germline CDR1 is KGHSH and CDR2 LQKENI. CDR3 length: 15 amino acids. J was trimmed by 1 base and V by 2 bases; bases with no gene match: 1. CDR3 coding DNA: TGTGCCAGCTCACCAGGACTAGCTTCCTACAATGAGCAGTTCTTC. Protein: CASSPGLASYNEQFF.

The gene calls are TRBV4-1 and TRBJ2-7; TRBD2 aligns across 8 bases. V was pared by 1 base and J by 6 bases, with 11 bases of the junction left unmatched. The CDR3 loop spans 16 amino acids. CDR1 and CDR2 (germline): MGHRA, YSYEKL. DNA of the CDR3: TGCGCCAGCAGCCAAGTCAGCGGGAGAGACCAATCCGAGCAGTACTTC. Protein product: CASSQVSGRDQSEQYF.

This clone showed up just once. The chain joins TRBV19 to TRBJ2-1; 8 bases are shared with TRBD2. The V gene's germline CDR1 is LNHDA and CDR2 SQIVND (reference sequence). The CDR3 has 15 residues. J gave up 6 bases and V 2 bases, and 6 bases lay outside the gene matches. CDR3 in DNA: TGTGCCAGTAGTATACCAGCGGGAGCCCGCAATGAGCAGTTCTTC. Its translation: CASSIPAGARNEQFF. The full variable domain, in which reference TRBV19 and TRBJ2-1 provide the parts outside the CDR3, is DGGITQSPKYLFRKEGQNVTLSCEQNLNHDAMYWYRQDPGQGLRLIYYSQIVNDFQKGDIAEGYSVSREKKESFPLTVTSAQKNPTAFYLCASSIPAGARNEQFFGPGTRLTVL.

In its sample, this clone was seen a few times. J is TRBJ1-2 and V is TRBV5-4; the D gene is possibly TRBD1 (5 bases). This CDR3 region has 13 residues. Germline values: CDR1 SGHNT, CDR2 YYREEE (reference sequence). V was cut by 0 bases and J by 5 bases, with 8 bases left in between. CDR3 region: CASSLGQRYGYTF. Written as DNA, the CDR3 is TGTGCCAGCAGCTTGGGACAGAGGTATGGCTACACCTTC.

This clone was picked up a small number of times. The J gene is TRBJ2-1, the V gene TRBV18; a possible D gene is TRBD2 (6 bases). V shed 4 bases and J shed 0 bases, with 7 bases lying between them. CDR1 KGHSH and CDR2 LQKENI come from the germline V gene. The CDR3 extends over 14 amino acids. As DNA, the CDR3 is TGTGCCAGCTCACTGGGGGGCTCCTACAATGAGCAGTTCTTC. It yields the protein CASSLGGSYNEQFF. Complete variable domain (other parts from reference TRBV18 and TRBJ2-1): NAGVMQNPRHLVRRRGQEARLRCSPMKGHSHVYWYRQLPEEGLKFMVYLQKENIIDESGMPKERFSAEFPKEGPSILRIQQVVRGDSAAYFCASSLGGSYNEQFFGPGTRLTVL.

In DNA, the CDR3 is TGTGCCAGCAGCTTTCAAGGGCAGGGAATGAGAGGAGCTTTCTTT. This encodes CASSFQGQGMRGAFF. This chain uses TRBV5-6 with TRBJ1-1; D possibly corresponds to TRBD1 (5 bases). CDR1 and CDR2 from the germline V gene are SGHDT and YYEEEE. Trimming cost V 2 bases and J 10 bases, with 21 bases left between them. This CDR3 is 15 amino acids long.

The V call is TRBV19, the J call TRBJ2-1; D is perhaps TRBD2 (5 bases). Trimming pared 1 base from V and 7 bases from J, leaving 14 bases between. This CDR3 region has 15 residues. CDR1 is LNHDA, CDR2 SQIVND, per germline (reference sequence). Here the CDR3 reads CASSIGGSPGNEQFF. CDR3 sequence (DNA): TGTGCCAGTAGTATAGGTGGGAGTCCCGGGAATGAGCAGTTCTTC.

The gene calls are TRBV10-1 and TRBJ2-2; D is possibly TRBD1 (5 bases). Germline V gene lookup returns CDR1 WNHNN and CDR2 SYGVQD (reference sequence). CDR3 size: 16 residues. V was pared by 2 bases and J by 6 bases, with 16 bases between. Here the CDR3 reads CASSEKVLGLAGELFF. Here the CDR3 DNA reads TGCGCCAGCAGTGAGAAAGTGCTGGGGCTCGCCGGGGAGCTGTTTTTT.

This chain joins TRBV5-1 and TRBJ2-1, with 12 bases aligning to TRBD1. Unmatched junction bases numbered 9, after V lost 5 bases and J lost 9 bases. The CDR3 covers 15 residues. Germline lookup yields CDR1 SGHRS and CDR2 YFSETQ. DNA of the CDR3: TGCGCCAGCAGTCTGTGGGACAGGGGGCATAGTGAGCAGTTCTTC. Amino acids: CASSLWDRGHSEQFF.

The rearrangement uses TRBV28 and TRBJ1-4; TRBD1 might be the D (5 bases). The germline V and J ends were trimmed by 11 bases and 0 bases, with 10 bases remaining between them. The CDR3 runs 13 residues. Germline-derived CDR1 and CDR2 are MDHEN and SYDVKM. The CDR3 nucleotides are TGTGCCGCTTGCAGGGCAACTAATGAAAAACTGTTTTTT. Amino acids: CAACRATNEKLFF.